The text below deals with one T cell receptor beta chain. As yet, its antigen is unknown. The CDR3 contains 14 residues. The V gene end was trimmed by 5 bases and the J gene end by 9 bases; junction bases not matched to a gene: 11. The germline V gene encodes CDR1 LNHDA and CDR2 SQIVND (reference sequence). Clones were read by immunoSEQ multiplex PCR, and TCRdb kept only the in-frame ones, dropping some. The sample records 2 million to 3 million clones, over 85% being singletons. This record belongs to a study of shared clonotypes between healthy human individuals. Whole-study findings and limits: Only a few donors were included, so the genetic and exposure-history diversity represented was limited.

The chain links TRBV19 to TRBJ2-3; TRBD2 agrees at 7 bases. The sequenced material came from naive CD4+ T cells from PBMCs. Indicated subset: CD45RA+ positively selected. This clonotype was obtained from a man aged 18 to 35 in good health. Some clones in this sample may be carry-over from other donors' samples. The CDR3, as DNA: TGTGCCAGTAGTGGGACCCATTACGGGGGGACGCAGTATTTT. Its translation is CASSGTHYGGTQYF.